The 25 T cell receptor beta chains given below trace back to one sample, sequenced in a study of shared clonotypes between healthy human individuals. Here immunoSEQ multiplex PCR was the method, and the copy in TCRdb shows in-frame clones only, minus some. This sample has approximately 2.5 million clones, with 80% to 95% found just once. The sequencing sample was made of naive CD4+ T cells from PBMCs. Stated subset: CD45RA+ positively selected. These receptors all come from a man aged 18 to 30 in good health. Some clones in this sample may be carry-over from other donors' samples.

J is TRBJ2-7 and V is TRBV28; D is uncertain. Germline values: CDR1 MDHEN, CDR2 SYDVKM. V was cut by 3 bases and J by 5 bases, with 17 bases left in between. The length of the CDR3 is 15 residues. The CDR3 DNA is TGTGCCAGCAGTTTTTCGGCCCCTAAACATCACGAGCAGTACTTC. Encoded protein: CASSFSAPKHHEQYF.

This sequence joins TRBV7-3 and TRBJ2-1, with TRBD2 matching 7 bases. Germline V CDR1 and CDR2: SGHTA, FQGTGA. This CDR3 has 16 amino acids. Germline trimming cut 6 bases from V and 0 bases from J; bases unmatched to any gene: 8. The CDR3 sequence: CASRQPAGTSYNEQFF. The DNA for the CDR3 is TGTGCCAGCAGGCAACCAGCGGGAACCTCCTACAATGAGCAGTTCTTC.

The V call is TRBV28, the J call TRBJ2-1; a weak D match, TRBD2 (5 bases). CDR3 size: 15 residues. The germline V and J ends were trimmed by 2 bases and 0 bases, with 8 bases remaining between them. The germline CDR1 and CDR2 sequences are MDHEN and SYDVKM. The CDR3 sequence: CASSLPAGSYNEQFF. In nucleotides, the CDR3 is TGTGCCAGCAGTTTACCCGCGGGCTCCTACAATGAGCAGTTCTTC. The full variable domain, rest sourced from reference TRBV28 and TRBJ2-1, is DVKVTQSSRYLVKRTGEKVFLECVQDMDHENMFWYRQDPGLGLRLIYFSYDVKMKEKGDIPEGYSVSREKKERFSLILESASTNQTSMYLCASSLPAGSYNEQFFGPGTRLTVL.

This chain uses TRBV7-2 with TRBJ2-1; 13 nucleotides align to TRBD2. V shed 0 bases and J 7 bases; nucleotides not matched to a gene: 6. CDR3 length equals 17 residues. CDR1 and CDR2 from the germline V gene are SGHTA and FQGNSA. CDR3 nucleotide sequence: TGTGCCAGCAGCTTAGCCCCATCGGGACTAGCGGGAAATGAGCAGTTCTTC. The encoded protein is CASSLAPSGLAGNEQFF.

This clone was picked up one time. V is TRBV28 and J is TRBJ1-4; 9 bases are a match to TRBD1. The V segment lost 6 bases and the J segment 7 bases; nucleotides outside the gene matches: 6. Germline lookup yields CDR1 MDHEN and CDR2 SYDVKM. The CDR3 runs to 14 residues. This CDR3 is CASRPQGAIEKLFF. DNA of the CDR3: TGTGCCAGCAGGCCACAGGGGGCTATTGAAAAACTGTTTTTT. The whole variable domain, remainder taken from reference TRBV28 and TRBJ1-4, is DVKVTQSSRYLVKRTGEKVFLECVQDMDHENMFWYRQDPGLGLRLIYFSYDVKMKEKGDIPEGYSVSREKKERFSLILESASTNQTSMYLCASRPQGAIEKLFFGSGTQLSVL.

The V call is TRBV30, the J call TRBJ1-5; D ambiguous. CDR1 and CDR2 (germline): GTSNPN, SVGIG (reference sequence). There are 12 residues in the CDR3. The V and J ends lost 3 bases and 3 bases respectively, with 6 bases between them. The CDR3 region is CAWRPFNQPQHF. In DNA form, the CDR3 reads TGTGCCTGGAGACCCTTCAATCAGCCCCAGCATTTT.

The chain couples TRBV6-1 to TRBJ1-1; D may be TRBD1 (6 bases). V was cut by 0 bases and J by 12 bases, with 17 bases left in between. Germline CDR1 is MNHNS and CDR2 is SASEGT. CDR3 length: 14 residues. The CDR3 bases are TGTGCCAGCAGTGAAGCGCGAGGGGGGATTACGACTTTCTTT. It is translated as CASSEARGGITTFF.

The chain has TRBV7-2 and TRBJ2-7, with D uncertain. Germline loops: CDR1 SGHTA, CDR2 FQGNSA. The V and J ends lost 3 bases and 3 bases respectively, with 12 bases between them. The CDR3 length is 14 residues. CDR3 amino acids: CASSFPTSSYEQYF. The CDR3 DNA follows: TGTGCCAGCAGCTTCCCGACTTCGAGCTACGAGCAGTACTTC. Supplemented by reference TRBV7-2 and TRBJ2-7, the full variable domain reads GAGVSQSPSNKVTEKGKDVELRCDPISGHTALYWYRQSLGQGLEFLIYFQGNSAPDKSGLPSDRFSAERTGGSVSTLTIQRTQQEDSAVYLCASSFPTSSYEQYFGPGTRLTVT.

V and J are TRBV7-2 and TRBJ1-5; D perhaps matches TRBD1 (5 bases). This CDR3 comprises 15 residues. Germline V lookup: CDR1 SGHTA, CDR2 FQGNSA. Trimming stripped 3 bases from V and 3 bases from J, with 12 bases between. The CDR3 spells CASSLGGGYNQPQHF. CDR3 coding DNA: TGTGCCAGCAGCTTGGGGGGGGGATACAATCAGCCCCAGCATTTT.

The gene calls are TRBV15 and TRBJ2-7; 11 bases line up with TRBD2. CDR3 size: 15 residues. The V and J ends lost 8 bases and 4 bases, in that order; junction bases with no gene match: 10. Germline CDR1 and CDR2: LNHNV and YYDKDF (reference sequence). The CDR3 is CATLNRTSGFYEQYF. CDR3 sequence (DNA): TGTGCCACCCTAAACCGGACTAGCGGGTTTTACGAGCAGTACTTC.

The V and J genes are TRBV10-3 and TRBJ1-3, with D unclear. V gave up 9 bases and J gave up 4 bases, with 13 bases separating them. Germline V gene lookup returns CDR1 ENHRY and CDR2 SYGVKD. The CDR3 spans 13 residues. CDR3 in amino acids: CAIGPLGGNTIYF. In nucleotides, the CDR3 is TGTGCCATAGGACCTTTGGGCGGAAACACCATATATTTT.

This sequence joins TRBV4-3 and TRBJ2-6; weak D call: TRBD1 (5 bases). CDR1 is LGHNA and CDR2 is YSLEER in the germline V gene. With 4 bases removed from V and 0 bases from J, the gap between germline ends came to 22 bases. The CDR3 loop spans 20 amino acids. CDR3 DNA: TGCGCCAGCAGCCTCCTCGTCGGGCAGGGTAAATCCTCTGGGGCCAACGTCCTGACTTTC. Its translation: CASSLLVGQGKSSGANVLTF.

J is TRBJ1-5 and V is TRBV30, with D perhaps TRBD1 (5 bases). The CDR3 contains 17 residues. The ends were cut back, 3 bases at V and 2 bases at J, with 20 bases in the middle. CDR1 is GTSNPN and CDR2 is SVGIG in the germline V gene (reference sequence). The CDR3 region has the DNA TGTGCCTGGAGCCGGGGTCCAGGGCCGAGAGGCAATCAGCCCCAGCATTTT. This translates into CAWSRGPGPRGNQPQHF.

CDR3 sequence: CASSQEALAGKLSHSYEQYF. The CDR3 DNA follows: TGTGCCAGCAGCCAAGAAGCACTAGCGGGAAAACTTTCCCACTCCTACGAGCAGTACTTC. V and J are TRBV14 and TRBJ2-7, with 10 bases that match TRBD2. The J segment lost 0 bases and the V segment lost 0 bases, leaving 14 bases of the junction unmatched. The length of the CDR3 is 20 residues. CDR1 and CDR2 (germline): SGHDN, FVKESK.

The V and J genes are TRBV6-5 and TRBJ2-7; TRBD2 might be the D (6 bases). V lost 5 bases, J lost 2 bases, and 16 bases lay in between. Germline CDR1 MNHEY, CDR2 SVGAGI. The CDR3 consists of 15 residues. CDR3 sequence (DNA): TGTGCCAGCAGTCCGGGGCACGGGACTCCCTACGAGCAGTACTTC. It codes for CASSPGHGTPYEQYF.

This clone was seen once. The chain recombines TRBV13 with TRBJ1-1; D gene unclear. The CDR3 is 14 amino acids. CDR1 and CDR2 (germline): PRHDT, FYEKMQ (reference sequence). Trimming stripped 1 base from V and 2 bases from J, with 8 bases between. The CDR3 protein is CASSLDRTNTEAFF. CDR3 DNA: TGTGCCAGCAGCTTAGACCGGACCAACACTGAAGCTTTCTTT.

The chain employs TRBV7-3 and TRBJ2-1; 14 bases match TRBD2. The trim removed 8 bases at V and 10 bases at J, leaving 7 bases unmatched. CDR3 size: 14 residues. Germline CDR1 SGHTA, CDR2 FQGTGA. The CDR3 DNA sequence: TGTGCCAGCGGACTAGCGGGAGGTCCCGCCGAGCAGTTCTTC. This translates into CASGLAGGPAEQFF.

In the case of this clone: Other DNA sequences in this sample translate to the same CDR3. This chain uses TRBV7-9 with TRBJ1-1, with TRBD1 identical over 8 bases. The CDR3 is 14 amino acids. V lost 2 bases, J lost 5 bases, and 4 bases stayed unmatched. Germline V CDR1 and CDR2: SEHNR, FQNEAQ (reference sequence). CDR3 in amino acids: CASSLNQGATEAFF. In nucleotides, the CDR3 is TGTGCCAGCAGCTTAAATCAGGGGGCGACTGAAGCTTTCTTT.

The rearrangement links TRBV5-1 to TRBJ2-7, with TRBD1 matching 10 bases. The CDR3 spans 15 residues. CDR1 and CDR2 (germline): SGHRS, YFSETQ. After removal of 4 bases from V and 3 bases from J, the junction contained 7 bases not matched to a gene. The CDR3 DNA is TGCGCCAGCAGCGAGGGACAGGGGAGCATCTACGAGCAGTACTTC. Translating gives CASSEGQGSIYEQYF. Using reference TRBV5-1 and TRBJ2-7 for the parts outside the CDR3, the full variable domain is KAGVTQTPRYLIKTRGQQVTLSCSPISGHRSVSWYQQTPGQGLQFLFEYFSETQRNKGNFPGRFSGRQFSNSRSEMNVSTLELGDSALYLCASSEGQGSIYEQYFGPGTRLTVT.

The gene calls are TRBV29-1 and TRBJ2-7; D perhaps matches TRBD2 (6 bases). Germline V CDR1 and CDR2: SQVTM, ANQGSEA. The CDR3 is 13 residues long. Trimming pared 4 bases from V and 6 bases from J, leaving 16 bases between. The CDR3 sequence is CSVARGGTVEQYF. For the CDR3, the DNA is TGCAGCGTTGCGAGGGGAGGTACAGTCGAGCAGTACTTC.

The rearrangement uses TRBV10-3 and TRBJ2-5; 8 bases match TRBD1. The CDR3 has 14 amino acids. Germline loops: CDR1 ENHRY, CDR2 SYGVKD. Trimming took 6 bases from V and 3 from J; bases not matched to a gene: 6. The CDR3 DNA sequence: TGTGCCATCAGGGAAGGACAGGGAAAAGAGACCCAGTACTTC. This encodes CAIREGQGKETQYF.

The chain uses TRBV28 and TRBJ2-7, with a weak D call TRBD1 (6 bases). Germline assignment: CDR1 MDHEN and CDR2 SYDVKM. The CDR3 sequence is 16 residues long. Trimming removed 4 bases at V and 4 bases at J, with 20 bases between. The CDR3 is CASSSGWAGALYEQYF. The CDR3 DNA reads TGTGCCAGCAGTTCTGGGTGGGCAGGGGCGCTATACGAGCAGTACTTC.

This clone was recorded once. This chain joins TRBV5-4 and TRBJ2-5, with 8 bases that match TRBD2. The germline V gene has CDR1 SGHNT and CDR2 YYREEE (reference sequence). V shed 6 bases and J 4 bases; nucleotides not matched to a gene: 5. The CDR3 has 13 amino acids. CDR3 residues: CASKAGLAETQYF. In nucleotides, the CDR3 is TGTGCCAGCAAAGCTGGACTAGCAGAGACCCAGTACTTC.

Only one count was recorded for this clone. This rearrangement joins TRBV29-1 to TRBJ2-7; tentative D call: TRBD2 (6 bases). V was shortened by 4 bases and J by 6 bases, with 10 bases between the two germline ends. The CDR3 sequence is 11 residues long. The germline CDR1 and CDR2 sequences are SQVTM and ANQGSEA. CDR3 in DNA: TGCAGCGTTGCTCAGGGAGGCGAGCAGTACTTC. Encoded protein: CSVAQGGEQYF.

The chain carries TRBV6-6 and TRBJ1-2; D is uncertain. Germline values: CDR1 MNHNY, CDR2 SVGAGI (reference sequence). V lost 5 bases to trimming and J lost 8 bases, with 6 bases between them. This CDR3 is 10 amino acids long. The CDR3 DNA sequence: TGTGCCAGCAGTCAGCCGGGCTACACCTTC. This translates into CASSQPGYTF.